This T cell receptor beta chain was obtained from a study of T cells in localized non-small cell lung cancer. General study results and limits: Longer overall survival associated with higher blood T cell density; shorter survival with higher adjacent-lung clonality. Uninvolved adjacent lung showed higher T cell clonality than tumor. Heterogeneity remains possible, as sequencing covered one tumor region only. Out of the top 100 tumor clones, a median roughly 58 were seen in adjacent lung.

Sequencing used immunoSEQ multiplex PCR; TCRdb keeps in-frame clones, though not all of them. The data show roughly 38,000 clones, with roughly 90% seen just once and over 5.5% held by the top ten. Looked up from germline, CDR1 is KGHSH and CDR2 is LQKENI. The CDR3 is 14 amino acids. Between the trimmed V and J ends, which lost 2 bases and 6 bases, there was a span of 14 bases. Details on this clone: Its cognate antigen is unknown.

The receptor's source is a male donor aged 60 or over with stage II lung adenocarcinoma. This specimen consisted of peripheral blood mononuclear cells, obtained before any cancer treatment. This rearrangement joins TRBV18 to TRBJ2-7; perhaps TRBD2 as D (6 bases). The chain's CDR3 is CASSPGGLDGEQYF. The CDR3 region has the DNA TGTGCCAGCTCACCAGGGGGGTTGGATGGCGAGCAGTACTTC.